A single sample gave rise to the 9 T cell receptor beta chains below, sequenced in a study of shared clonotypes between healthy human individuals. Profiling relied on immunoSEQ multiplex PCR, and the TCRdb table lists in-frame clones only, not all of them. The data contain about 490,000 clones, about 72% of them singletons. The specimen was PBMCs. The receptors were gathered from a woman between 35 and 50 years old in good health. Some clones in this sample may be carry-over from other donors' samples.

This chain connects TRBV28 to TRBJ2-1; a possible D gene is TRBD2 (6 bases). Germline V gene lookup returns CDR1 MDHEN and CDR2 SYDVKM. V was cut by 5 bases and J by 0 bases, with 14 bases left in between. The CDR3 covers 16 residues. CDR3 region: CASSQRRGRSYNEQFF. The DNA of the CDR3 is TGTGCCAGCAGTCAAAGGCGGGGACGCTCCTACAATGAGCAGTTCTTC.

The genes are TRBV19 and TRBJ1-5; TRBD1 agrees at 7 bases. J was trimmed by 4 bases and V by 6 bases; bases with no gene match: 12. CDR3 length: 16 amino acids. Looked up from germline, CDR1 is LNHDA and CDR2 is SQIVND (reference sequence). The CDR3 sequence is CASRMMEGAPNQPQHF. The CDR3 DNA follows: TGTGCCAGTAGAATGATGGAGGGGGCACCAAATCAGCCCCAGCATTTT.

The chain couples TRBV5-1 to TRBJ1-1; 7 bases agree with TRBD1. The ends lost 2 bases at V and 4 bases at J; junction bases unmatched: 8. Germline loops: CDR1 SGHRS, CDR2 YFSETQ. The CDR3 consists of 15 residues. CDR3 nucleotides: TGCGCCAGCAGCTTAGAGGGGGCCTTGGCCACTGAAGCTTTCTTT. Protein: CASSLEGALATEAFF.

The chain employs TRBV5-8 and TRBJ2-7; either TRBD1 or TRBD2 may fit D (7 bases each). V lost 1 base, J lost 1 base, and 12 bases lay in between. This CDR3 has 15 residues. Germline V gene data show CDR1 as SGHTS and CDR2 as YDEGEE. CDR3 nucleotide sequence: TGTGCCAGCAGCTTGCTCAGGGGGGGTTCCTACGAGCAGTACTTC. It is translated as CASSLLRGGSYEQYF.

V usage is TRBV7-8 and J usage is TRBJ2-3, with 7 bases that match TRBD1. Germline V gene sequence: CDR1 SGHVS, CDR2 FQNEAQ. With 5 bases clipped from V and 4 bases from J, the junction kept 9 bases outside the gene matches. The CDR3 is 15 residues long. CDR3 residues: CASSPTQGLADTQYF. The CDR3, as DNA: TGTGCCAGCAGCCCGACACAGGGGTTAGCAGATACGCAGTATTTT.

The J gene is TRBJ2-7, the V gene TRBV6-4; possible D gene TRBD1, 6 bases. V was cut by 0 bases and J by 0 bases, with 30 bases left in between. Per germline, CDR1 MRHNA and CDR2 SNTAGT. The CDR3 contains 22 residues. DNA of the CDR3: TGTGCCAGCAGTGACTCGAGGTTAAAAAAGACAGGCGGCGTACCTACCTCCTACGAGCAGTACTTC. It translates to CASSDSRLKKTGGVPTSYEQYF.

This clone was picked up a small number of times. The chain joins TRBV29-1 to TRBJ1-1; 8 positions match TRBD1. Germline CDR1 reads SQVTM; CDR2 reads ANQGSEA. With 4 bases clipped from V and 3 bases from J, the junction kept 1 base outside the gene matches. This CDR3 has 12 residues. CDR3 coding DNA: TGCAGCGTTGCGGACAGGGACACTGAAGCTTTCTTT. Protein: CSVADRDTEAFF.

In this sample, this clone turned up a few times. The chain has TRBV7-9 and TRBJ1-1, with TRBD1 matching 11 bases. Germline CDR1 is SEHNR and CDR2 is FQNEAQ (reference sequence). J was trimmed by 3 bases and V by 5 bases; bases with no gene match: 5. This CDR3 comprises 15 residues. CDR3 loop: CASSRWTGGDTEAFF. In DNA form, the CDR3 reads TGTGCCAGCAGCCGATGGACAGGGGGCGACACTGAAGCTTTCTTT.

V gene TRBV27 combines with J gene TRBJ2-4; no definite D call. There are 15 residues in the CDR3. Germline assignment: CDR1 MNHEY and CDR2 SMNVEV (reference sequence). Trimming shortened V by 4 bases and J by 1 base, and 11 bases separated the two germline ends. The CDR3 DNA follows: TGTGCCAGCAGTTCGGTAGAGTTTGCCAAAAACATTCAGTACTTC. Translating gives CASSSVEFAKNIQYF.